This T cell receptor beta chain appears in the sequencing data of a study of cytomegalovirus exposure and HLA in healthy donors. Vbeta (60) and Jbeta (13) primers were used in the PCR. The data were produced by immunoSEQ multiplex PCR, yet TCRdb's version contains in-frame clones alone and is incomplete. This sample yields fewer than 200,000 clones, of which 60% to 85% are seen a single time; around 5.7% belongs to the top ten. This clone has a handful of counts. V was pared by 2 bases and J by 8 bases, with 1 base of the junction left unmatched. Germline CDR1 and CDR2: MNHNS and SASEGT. The CDR3 totals 13 residues.

The clonotype comes from a man aged 35-49 years in good health and CMV-seronegative. Source material: PBMCs. The gene calls are TRBV6-1 and TRBJ1-2; 11 nucleotides agree with TRBD1. The DNA of the CDR3 is TGTGCCAGCAGTGAACGGGACAGGGGGGGCTACACCTTC. Its translation is CASSERDRGGYTF.